The 16 T cell receptor beta chains reported below all come from one sample, sequenced in a study of T cells after yellow fever vaccination. TCRdb reanalysed the 5' RACE reads using MiXCR and keeps one entry per CDR3 protein. The table has hundreds of thousands of distinct CDR3 sequences, around a tenth seen once. The sample in question was PBMCs, obtained on the day of the first yellow fever vaccination. The receptors shown here come from a man younger than 35 who received the YFV17D yellow fever vaccine.

The rearrangement links TRBV6-1 to TRBJ2-2; 11 bases map to TRBD2. Germline V lookup: CDR1 MNHNS, CDR2 SASEGT. V shed 6 bases, J shed 4 bases, and the junction held 10 bases outside the gene matches. CDR3 size: 17 residues. The CDR3 reads CASRRLIAGGPTGELFF. The CDR3 DNA sequence: TGTGCCAGCAGACGACTCATAGCGGGGGGGCCCACCGGGGAGCTGTTTTTT.

This clonotype was seen at least ten times. The rearrangement links TRBV2 to TRBJ2-1, with D unclear. There are 14 residues in the CDR3. Germline V gives CDR1 SNHLY, CDR2 FYNNEI. Trimming took off 5 bases at V and 7 bases at J, with 15 bases between the two ends. CDR3 amino acids: CASSRPPSRNEQFF. CDR3 nucleotides: TGTGCCAGCAGTAGACCCCCGAGCCGAAATGAGCAGTTCTTC.

The V gene is TRBV10-3, the J gene TRBJ2-3; possibly TRBD1 for D (5 bases). CDR1 is ENHRY and CDR2 is SYGVKD in the germline V gene. Trimming stripped 3 bases from V and 3 bases from J, with 10 bases between. CDR3 length equals 14 residues. CDR3 DNA: TGTGCCATCAGTGACAGGGTAATGACAGATACGCAGTATTTT. It encodes CAISDRVMTDTQYF.

This clonotype was counted ten times or more. The chain is built from TRBV5-1 and TRBJ2-1; weak D call: TRBD2 (6 bases). Between the trimmed V and J ends, which lost 2 bases and 7 bases, there was a span of 10 bases. The germline V gene encodes CDR1 SGHRS and CDR2 YFSETQ. This CDR3 has 13 residues. CDR3 DNA sequence: TGCGCCAGCAGCTTAGGGGAGGATAATGAGCAGTTCTTC. Amino acid sequence: CASSLGEDNEQFF.

The chain recombines TRBV11-2 with TRBJ1-5; D uncertain. Trimming cost V 5 bases and J 0 bases, with 11 bases left between them. The CDR3 sequence is 15 residues long. Germline V CDR1 and CDR2: SGHAT, FQNNGV. This CDR3 reads CASSQSSVSNQPQHF. Written as DNA, the CDR3 is TGTGCCAGCAGCCAAAGTTCAGTTAGCAATCAGCCCCAGCATTTT.

The chain uses TRBV20-1 and TRBJ1-1; D is perhaps TRBD1 (5 bases). V shed 2 bases and J shed 1 base, with 11 bases lying between them. Germline V gene lookup returns CDR1 DFQATT and CDR2 SNEGSKA (reference sequence). This CDR3 is built from 14 residues. In DNA, the CDR3 is TGCAGTGCTAGACGCGGGGGACCGAACACTGAAGCTTTCTTT. It is translated as CSARRGGPNTEAFF.

The chain combines TRBV4-2 with TRBJ2-2, with TRBD2 matching over 9 bases. CDR1 and CDR2 (germline): LGHNA, YNFKEQ. This CDR3 contains 15 residues. The J segment lost 6 bases and the V segment lost 1 base, leaving 3 bases of the junction unmatched. The CDR3 nucleotides read TGTGCCAGCAGCCAAGCCGGGACTAGCCCCGGGGAGCTGTTTTTT. It specifies CASSQAGTSPGELFF.

The rearrangement uses TRBV12-3 or TRBV12-4 and TRBJ1-1; D might be TRBD1 (5 bases). V was clipped by 6 bases and J by 11 bases, with 10 bases between them. The CDR3 consists of 10 residues. The CDR3 is CASSVGHAFF. CDR3 nucleotide sequence: TGTGCCAGCAGCGTGGGGCACGCTTTCTTT.

This clonotype turned up a few times. The V gene is TRBV24-1, the J gene TRBJ2-1; 11 nucleotides match TRBD2. The trim removed 3 bases at V and 8 bases at J, leaving 5 bases unmatched. Germline V gives CDR1 KGHDR, CDR2 SFDVKD. There are 15 residues in the CDR3. CDR3 sequence (DNA): TGTGCCACCAGTGATCTAGCGGGGGGCCTGGATGAGCAGTTCTTC. Protein sequence: CATSDLAGGLDEQFF.

The V and J genes are TRBV27 and TRBJ1-2; D possibly corresponds to TRBD1 (5 bases). The ends were cut back, 4 bases at V and 8 bases at J, with 17 bases in the middle. Germline CDR1 is MNHEY and CDR2 is SMNVEV (reference sequence). The CDR3 covers 14 residues. Here the CDR3 reads CASSWGRGTQGYTF. The DNA for the CDR3 is TGTGCCAGCAGTTGGGGGAGGGGAACCCAGGGCTACACCTTC.

The V gene is TRBV29-1, the J gene TRBJ1-2, with D maybe TRBD1 (5 bases). V was cut by 4 bases and J by 2 bases, with 8 bases left in between. This CDR3 region has 12 residues. The germline CDR1 and CDR2 sequences are SQVTM and ANQGSEA. The CDR3 here is CSVAGENYGYTF. The CDR3 DNA follows: TGCAGCGTTGCGGGGGAGAACTATGGCTACACCTTC. The full variable domain, completed using reference TRBV29-1 and TRBJ1-2, is SAVISQKPSRDICQRGTSLTIQCQVDSQVTMMFWYRQQPGQSLTLIATANQGSEATYESGFVIDKFPISRPNLTFSTLTVSNMSPEDSSIYLCSVAGENYGYTFGSGTRLTVV.

Only a few counts were recorded for this clonotype. J is TRBJ2-5 and V is TRBV12-3 or TRBV12-4, with 16 bases lining up with TRBD2. The CDR3 contains 16 residues. The V gene end was trimmed by 6 bases and the J gene end by 5 bases; junction bases not matched to a gene: 6. CDR3 nucleotides: TGTGCCAGCAGCCGGGGACTAGCGGGGGGGCAGGAGACCCAGTACTTC. It is translated as CASSRGLAGGQETQYF.

At least ten counts were recorded for this clonotype. The DNA for the CDR3 is TGTGCCTGGAGTCCCCCAGCGGGGGAGGAGACCCAGTACTTC. Protein sequence: CAWSPPAGEETQYF. The chain couples TRBV30 to TRBJ2-5, with TRBD2 matching over 8 bases. CDR3 size: 14 residues. The germline V gene encodes CDR1 GTSNPN and CDR2 SVGIG (reference sequence). The ends lost 2 bases at V and 5 bases at J; junction bases unmatched: 7.

This clonotype was recorded a few times. The chain employs TRBV3-1 and TRBJ1-1; no firm D call. Germline V gene sequence: CDR1 LGHDT, CDR2 YNNKEL (reference sequence). V lost 1 base, J lost 7 bases, and 19 bases lay in between. The CDR3 loop spans 16 amino acids. CDR3 in amino acids: CASSQAGASPPGEAFF. The CDR3 region has the DNA TGTGCCAGCAGCCAAGCGGGCGCATCCCCCCCGGGTGAAGCTTTCTTT.

This CDR3 is CASSQGPGDSTDTQYF. DNA for the CDR3: TGCGCCAGCAGCCAAGGTCCGGGAGATAGCACAGATACGCAGTATTTT. The chain links TRBV4-1 to TRBJ2-3, with D perhaps TRBD2 (6 bases). The CDR3 spans 16 residues. Trimming stripped 1 base from V and 0 bases from J, with 11 bases between. Per the germline V gene, CDR1 is MGHRA and CDR2 is YSYEKL.

This clonotype was observed a handful of times. The chain has TRBV9 and TRBJ2-2; 7 bases line up with TRBD1. Germline V gene sequence: CDR1 SGDLS, CDR2 YYNGEE. This CDR3 region has 16 residues. With 0 bases clipped from V and 5 bases from J, the junction kept 7 bases outside the gene matches. In nucleotides, the CDR3 is TGTGCCAGCAGCGTAGGAAGAGGGGGCGGTACCGGGGAGCTGTTTTTT. This translates into CASSVGRGGGTGELFF.